The sequence of this T cell receptor beta chain was determined in a study of blood T cell repertoires in COVID-19. Looking at the study overall: Samples taken during acute and convalescent COVID-19 were collected in the United States, Italy and Spain. T cells, B-cell-depleted T cells, or PBMCs supplied cDNA or gDNA.

Authors' processing steps: Estimates of nucleated cell counts were drawn from the amplification of reference gene primers. Some clones are missing from TCRdb's copy, which holds only in-frame ones; the method was immunoSEQ multiplex PCR. From that table come the V and J calls and clone size; the DNA was used to work out D and trimming. This sample has 200,000 to 300,000 clones, with more than 80% found just once. Germline V gene lookup returns CDR1 SNHLY and CDR2 FYNNEI. The CDR3 is 15 residues long. Trimming removed 6 bases at V and 2 bases at J, with 15 bases between. V usage is TRBV2 and J usage is TRBJ2-3, with D possibly TRBD2 on 7 matching bases. Material for sequencing was peripheral blood. The clonotype was recovered from a woman in her thirties or forties with acute or convalescent COVID-19. CDR3 region: CASSRLAGATDTQYF. CDR3 coding DNA: TGTGCCAGCAGCCGTCTGGCGGGGGCCACAGATACGCAGTATTTT.